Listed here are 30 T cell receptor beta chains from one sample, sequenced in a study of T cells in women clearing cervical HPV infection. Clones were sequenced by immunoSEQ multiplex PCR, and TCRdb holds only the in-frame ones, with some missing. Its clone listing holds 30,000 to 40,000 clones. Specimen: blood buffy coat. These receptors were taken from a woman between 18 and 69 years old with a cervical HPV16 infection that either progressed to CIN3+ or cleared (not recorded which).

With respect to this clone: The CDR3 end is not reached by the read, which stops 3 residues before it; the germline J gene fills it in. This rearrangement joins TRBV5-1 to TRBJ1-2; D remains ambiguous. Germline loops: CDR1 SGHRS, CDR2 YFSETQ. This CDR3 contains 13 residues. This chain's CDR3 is CASSLGGQETYTF. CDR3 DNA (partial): TGCGCCAGCAGCTTGGGAGGGCAGGAGACC.

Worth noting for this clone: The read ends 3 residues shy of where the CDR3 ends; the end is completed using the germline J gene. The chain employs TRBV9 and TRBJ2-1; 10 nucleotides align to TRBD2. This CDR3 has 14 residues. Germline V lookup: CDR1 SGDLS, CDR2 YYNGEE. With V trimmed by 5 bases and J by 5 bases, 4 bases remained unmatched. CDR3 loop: CASSSSGSDNEQFF. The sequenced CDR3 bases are TGTGCCAGCAGTTCTAGCGGGAGTGACAATGAG.

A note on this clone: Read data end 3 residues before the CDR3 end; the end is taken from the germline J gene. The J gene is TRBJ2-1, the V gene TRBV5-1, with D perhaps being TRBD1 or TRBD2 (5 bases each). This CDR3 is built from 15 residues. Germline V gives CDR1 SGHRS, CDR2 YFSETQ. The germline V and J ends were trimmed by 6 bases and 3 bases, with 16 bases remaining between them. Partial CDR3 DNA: TGCGCCAGCACGAAAATCGAGAGGGGCTACAATGAG. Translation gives CASTKIERGYNE. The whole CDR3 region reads CASTKIERGYNEQFF.

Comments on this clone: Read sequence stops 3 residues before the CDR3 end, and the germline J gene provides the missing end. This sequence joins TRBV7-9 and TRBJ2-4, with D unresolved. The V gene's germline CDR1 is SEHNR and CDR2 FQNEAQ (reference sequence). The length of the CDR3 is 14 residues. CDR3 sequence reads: CASSYGAANYGQYF. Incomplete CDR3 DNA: TGTGCCAGCAGCTACGGTGCGGCTAACTATGGT.

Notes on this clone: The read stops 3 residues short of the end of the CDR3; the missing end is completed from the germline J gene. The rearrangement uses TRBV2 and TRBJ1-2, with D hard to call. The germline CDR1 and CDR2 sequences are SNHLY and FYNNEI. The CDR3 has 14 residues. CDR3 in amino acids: CASSEAESTDTYTF. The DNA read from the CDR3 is TGTGCCAGCAGTGAAGCGGAGAGCACAGATACC.

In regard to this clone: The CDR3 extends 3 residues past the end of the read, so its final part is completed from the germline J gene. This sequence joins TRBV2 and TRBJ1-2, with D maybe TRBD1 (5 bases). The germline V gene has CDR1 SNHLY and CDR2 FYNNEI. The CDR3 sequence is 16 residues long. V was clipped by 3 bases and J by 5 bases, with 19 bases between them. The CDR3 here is CASSDRQGMDVYGYTF. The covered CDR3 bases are TGTGCCAGCAGTGATCGGCAGGGAATGGATGTATATGGC.

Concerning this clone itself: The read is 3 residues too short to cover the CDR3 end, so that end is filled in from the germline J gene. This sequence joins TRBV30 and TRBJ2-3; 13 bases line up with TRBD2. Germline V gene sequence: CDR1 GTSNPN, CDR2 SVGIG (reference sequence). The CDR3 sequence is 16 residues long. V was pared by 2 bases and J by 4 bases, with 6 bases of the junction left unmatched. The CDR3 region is CAWSTPTSGRSDTQYF. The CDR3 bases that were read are TGTGCCTGGAGTACTCCGACTAGCGGGAGGTCAGATACG.

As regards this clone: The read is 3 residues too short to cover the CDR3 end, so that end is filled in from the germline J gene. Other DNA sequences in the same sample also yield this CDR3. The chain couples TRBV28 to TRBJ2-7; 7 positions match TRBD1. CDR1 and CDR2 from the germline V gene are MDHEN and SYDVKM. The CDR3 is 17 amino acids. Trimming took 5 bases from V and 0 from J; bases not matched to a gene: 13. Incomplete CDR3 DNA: TGTGCCAGCAGTCCTCCCCCCGGACAGGCCTTCTCCTACGAG. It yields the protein CASSPPPGQAFSYE. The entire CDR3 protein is CASSPPPGQAFSYEQYF.

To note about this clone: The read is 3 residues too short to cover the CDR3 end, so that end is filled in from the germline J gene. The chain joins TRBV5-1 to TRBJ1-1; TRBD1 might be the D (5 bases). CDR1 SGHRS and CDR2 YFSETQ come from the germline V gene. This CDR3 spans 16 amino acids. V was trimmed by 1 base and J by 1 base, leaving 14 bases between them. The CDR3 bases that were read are TGCGCCAGCAGCTTGCAGGGTAGTCTCGAGAACACTGAA. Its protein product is CASSLQGSLENTE. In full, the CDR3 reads CASSLQGSLENTEAFF. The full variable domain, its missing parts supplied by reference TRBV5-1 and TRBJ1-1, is KAGVTQTPRYLIKTRGQQVTLSCSPISGHRSVSWYQQTPGQGLQFLFEYFSETQRNKGNFPGRFSGRQFSNSRSEMNVSTLELGDSALYLCASSLQGSLENTEAFFGQGTRLTVV.

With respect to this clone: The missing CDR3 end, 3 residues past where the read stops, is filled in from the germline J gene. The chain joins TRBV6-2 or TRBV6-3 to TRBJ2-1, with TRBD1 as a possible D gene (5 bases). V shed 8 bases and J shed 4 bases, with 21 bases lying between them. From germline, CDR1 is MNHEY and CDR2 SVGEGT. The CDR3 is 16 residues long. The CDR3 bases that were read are TGTGCCAGCCAGGTTTACGAGGACAACAGTTACAATGAG. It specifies CASQVYEDNSYNE. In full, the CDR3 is CASQVYEDNSYNEQFF.

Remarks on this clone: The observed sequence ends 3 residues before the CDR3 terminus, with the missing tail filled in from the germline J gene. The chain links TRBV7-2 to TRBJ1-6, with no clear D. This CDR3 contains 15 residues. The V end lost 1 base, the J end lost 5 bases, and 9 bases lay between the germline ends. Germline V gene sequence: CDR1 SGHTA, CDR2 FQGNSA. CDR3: CASSLGSADNSPLHF. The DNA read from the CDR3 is TGTGCCAGCAGCTTAGGGTCGGCGGATAATTCACCC.

The sequenced CDR3 bases are TGTGCCAGCAGTGGCCCGCCAGGGGGATCACCG. Protein sequence: CASSGPPGGSP. The CDR3 as a whole reads CASSGPPGGSPLFF. The chain uses TRBV6-1 and TRBJ2-2, with TRBD1 matching over 7 bases. Sequencing ends 3 residues short of the CDR3 end; the germline J gene provides the rest. The CDR3 runs to 14 residues. Germline V gene sequence: CDR1 MNHNS, CDR2 SASEGT.

CDR3 region: CASSFGLTSTDTQYF. The CDR3 DNA, read in part, is TGTGCCAGCAGCTTCGGACTAACTAGCACAGATACG. V gene TRBV5-6 combines with J gene TRBJ2-3, with D perhaps matching TRBD2 (6 bases). The read comes to an end 3 residues before the CDR3 does, leaving the germline J gene to fill in the end. Germline V lookup: CDR1 SGHDT, CDR2 YYEEEE. This CDR3 has 15 amino acids. V shed 2 bases and J shed 0 bases, with 10 bases lying between them. Complete variable domain (other parts from reference TRBV5-6 and TRBJ2-3): DAGVTQSPTHLIKTRGQQVTLRCSPKSGHDTVSWYQQALGQGPQFIFQYYEEEERQRGNFPDRFSGHQFPNYSSELNVNALLLGDSALYLCASSFGLTSTDTQYFGPGTRLTVL.

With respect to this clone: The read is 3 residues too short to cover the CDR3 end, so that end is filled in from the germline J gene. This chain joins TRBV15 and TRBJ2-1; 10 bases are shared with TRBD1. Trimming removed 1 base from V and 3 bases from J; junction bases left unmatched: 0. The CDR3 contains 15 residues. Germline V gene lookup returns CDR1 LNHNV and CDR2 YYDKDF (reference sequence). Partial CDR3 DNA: TGTGCCACCAGCAGAGGGACAGGGGGCTACAATGAG. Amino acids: CATSRGTGGYNE. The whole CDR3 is CATSRGTGGYNEQFF.

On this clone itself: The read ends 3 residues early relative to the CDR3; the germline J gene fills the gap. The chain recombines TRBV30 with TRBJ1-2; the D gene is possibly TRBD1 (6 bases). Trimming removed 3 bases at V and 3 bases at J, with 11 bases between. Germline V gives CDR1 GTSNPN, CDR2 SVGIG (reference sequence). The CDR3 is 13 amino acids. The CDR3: CAWSPGHDYGYTF. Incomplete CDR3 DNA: TGTGCCTGGAGCCCGGGACACGACTATGGC.

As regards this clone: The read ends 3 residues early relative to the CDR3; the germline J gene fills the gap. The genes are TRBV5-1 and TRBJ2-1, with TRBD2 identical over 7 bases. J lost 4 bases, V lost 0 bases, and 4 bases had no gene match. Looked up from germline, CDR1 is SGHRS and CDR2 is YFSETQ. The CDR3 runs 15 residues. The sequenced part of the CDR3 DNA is TGCGCCAGCAGCTTGGGACTAGCTTCGTACAATGAG. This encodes CASSLGLASYNE. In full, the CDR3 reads CASSLGLASYNEQFF.

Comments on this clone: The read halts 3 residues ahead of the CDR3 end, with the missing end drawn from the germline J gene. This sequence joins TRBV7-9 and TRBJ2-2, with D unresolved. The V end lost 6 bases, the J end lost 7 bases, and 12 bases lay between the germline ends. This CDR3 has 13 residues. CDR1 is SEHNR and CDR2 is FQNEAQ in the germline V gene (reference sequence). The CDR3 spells CASRPPGSGELFF. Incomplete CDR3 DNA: TGTGCCAGCAGGCCCCCTGGCAGCGGGGAG.

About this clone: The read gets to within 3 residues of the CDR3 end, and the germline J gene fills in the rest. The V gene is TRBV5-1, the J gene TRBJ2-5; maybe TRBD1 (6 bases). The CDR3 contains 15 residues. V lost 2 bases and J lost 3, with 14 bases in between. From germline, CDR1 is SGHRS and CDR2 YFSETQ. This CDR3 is CASSLNRAREETQYF. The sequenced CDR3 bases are TGCGCCAGCAGCTTAAACAGGGCGAGGGAAGAGACC.

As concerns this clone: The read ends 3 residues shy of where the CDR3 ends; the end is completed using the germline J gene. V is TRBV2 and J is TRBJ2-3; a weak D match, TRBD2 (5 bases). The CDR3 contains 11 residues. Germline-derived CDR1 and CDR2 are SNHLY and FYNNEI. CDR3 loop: CASMEEGPQYF. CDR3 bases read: TGTGCCAGCATGGAAGAGGGCCCG.

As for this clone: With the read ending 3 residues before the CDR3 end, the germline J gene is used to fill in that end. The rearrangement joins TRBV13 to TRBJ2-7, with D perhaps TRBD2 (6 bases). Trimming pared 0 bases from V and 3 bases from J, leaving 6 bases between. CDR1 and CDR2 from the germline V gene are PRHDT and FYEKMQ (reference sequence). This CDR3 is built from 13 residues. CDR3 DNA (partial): TGTGCCAGCAGCTTAGGGCGGGACTACGAG. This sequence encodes CASSLGRDYE. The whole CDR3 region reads CASSLGRDYEQYF.

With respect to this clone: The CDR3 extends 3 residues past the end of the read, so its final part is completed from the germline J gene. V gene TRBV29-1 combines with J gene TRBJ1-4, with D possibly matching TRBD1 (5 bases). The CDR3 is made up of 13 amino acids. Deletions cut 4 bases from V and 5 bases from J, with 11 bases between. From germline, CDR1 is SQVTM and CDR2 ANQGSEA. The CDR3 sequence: CSVVDSSNEKLFF. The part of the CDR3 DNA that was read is TGCAGCGTTGTTGACAGTTCGAATGAAAAA.

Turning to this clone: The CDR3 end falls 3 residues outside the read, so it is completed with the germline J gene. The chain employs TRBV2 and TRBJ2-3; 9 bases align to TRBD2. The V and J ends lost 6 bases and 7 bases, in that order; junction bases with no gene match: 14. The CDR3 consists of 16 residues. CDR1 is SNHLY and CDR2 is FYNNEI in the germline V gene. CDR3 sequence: CASSEELAGHGHTQYF. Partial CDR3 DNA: TGTGCCAGCAGCGAGGAACTAGCGGGTCACGGGCATACG.

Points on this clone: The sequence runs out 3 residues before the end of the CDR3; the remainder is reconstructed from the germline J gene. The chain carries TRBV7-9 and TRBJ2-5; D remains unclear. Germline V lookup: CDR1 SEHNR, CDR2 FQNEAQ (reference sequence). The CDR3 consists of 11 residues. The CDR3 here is CASSLVDTQYF. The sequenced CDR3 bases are TGTGCCAGCAGCTTAGTAGATACC. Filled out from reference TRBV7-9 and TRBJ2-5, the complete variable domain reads DTGVSQNPRHKITKRGQNVTFRCDPISEHNRLYWYRQTLGQGPEFLTYFQNEAQLEKSRLLSDRFSAERPKGSFSTLEIQRTEQGDSAMYLCASSLVDTQYFGPGTRLLVL.

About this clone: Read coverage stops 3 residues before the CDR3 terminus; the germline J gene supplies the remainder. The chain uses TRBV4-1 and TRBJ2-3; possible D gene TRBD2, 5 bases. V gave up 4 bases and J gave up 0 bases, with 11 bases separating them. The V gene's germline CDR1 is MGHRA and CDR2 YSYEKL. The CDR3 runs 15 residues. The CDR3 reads CASSLAYTSTDTQYF. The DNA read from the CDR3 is TGCGCCAGCAGCCTAGCGTACACTAGCACAGATACG.

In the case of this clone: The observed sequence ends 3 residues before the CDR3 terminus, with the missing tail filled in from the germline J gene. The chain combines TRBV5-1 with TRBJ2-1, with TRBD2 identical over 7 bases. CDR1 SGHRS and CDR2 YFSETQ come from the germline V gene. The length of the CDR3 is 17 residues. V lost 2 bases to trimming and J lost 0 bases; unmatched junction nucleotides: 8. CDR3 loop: CASSFSFSGSSYNEQFF. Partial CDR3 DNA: TGCGCCAGCAGCTTCTCGTTTAGCGGGTCCTCCTACAATGAG.

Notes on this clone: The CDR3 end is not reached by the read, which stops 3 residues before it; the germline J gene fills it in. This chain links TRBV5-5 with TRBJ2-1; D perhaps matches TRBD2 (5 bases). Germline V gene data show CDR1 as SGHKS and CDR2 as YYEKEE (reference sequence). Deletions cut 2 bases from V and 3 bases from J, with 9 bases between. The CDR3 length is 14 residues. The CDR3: CASSFTRSYNEQFF. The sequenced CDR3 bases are TGTGCCAGCAGCTTTACTAGGAGCTACAATGAG. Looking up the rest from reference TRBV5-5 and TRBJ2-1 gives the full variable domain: DAGVTQSPTHLIKTRGQQVTLRCSPISGHKSVSWYQQVLGQGPQFIFQYYEKEERGRGNFPDRFSARQFPNYSSELNVNALLLGDSALYLCASSFTRSYNEQFFGPGTRLTVL.

The part of the CDR3 DNA that was read is TGCAGCGTTGAGGAGGGGCCCGACACTGAA. Its translation is CSVEEGPDTE. The entire CDR3 reads CSVEEGPDTEAFF. The rearrangement links TRBV29-1 to TRBJ1-1, with D perhaps matching TRBD1 (5 bases). The CDR3 end lies 3 residues beyond the end of the read and is filled in from the germline J gene. Trimming left V 3 bases short and J 3 bases short, with 11 bases between. Per the germline V gene, CDR1 is SQVTM and CDR2 is ANQGSEA. This CDR3 spans 13 amino acids.

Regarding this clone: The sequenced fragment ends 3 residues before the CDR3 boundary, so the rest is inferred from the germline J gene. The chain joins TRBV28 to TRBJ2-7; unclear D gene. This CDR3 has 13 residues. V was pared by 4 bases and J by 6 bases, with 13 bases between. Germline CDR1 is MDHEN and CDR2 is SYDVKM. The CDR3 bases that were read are TGTGCCAGCAGTTCCGGGTTAGTGAGCGAG. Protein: CASSSGLVSE. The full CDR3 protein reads CASSSGLVSEQYF.

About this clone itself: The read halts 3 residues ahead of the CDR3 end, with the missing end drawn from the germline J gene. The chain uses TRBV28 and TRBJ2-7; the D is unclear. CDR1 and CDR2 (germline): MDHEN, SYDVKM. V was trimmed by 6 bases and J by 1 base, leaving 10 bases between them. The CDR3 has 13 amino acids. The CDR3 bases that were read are TGTGCCAGCAGAACCAGACTTTCCTACGAG. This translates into CASRTRLSYE. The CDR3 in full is CASRTRLSYEQYF.

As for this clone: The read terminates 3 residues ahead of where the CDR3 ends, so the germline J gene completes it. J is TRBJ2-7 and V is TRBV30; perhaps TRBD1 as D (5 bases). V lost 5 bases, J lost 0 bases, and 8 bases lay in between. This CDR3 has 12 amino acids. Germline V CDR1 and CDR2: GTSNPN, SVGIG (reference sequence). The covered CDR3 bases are TGTGCCTGGCACAGGAGCTCCTACGAG. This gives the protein CAWHRSSYE. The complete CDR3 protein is CAWHRSSYEQYF.